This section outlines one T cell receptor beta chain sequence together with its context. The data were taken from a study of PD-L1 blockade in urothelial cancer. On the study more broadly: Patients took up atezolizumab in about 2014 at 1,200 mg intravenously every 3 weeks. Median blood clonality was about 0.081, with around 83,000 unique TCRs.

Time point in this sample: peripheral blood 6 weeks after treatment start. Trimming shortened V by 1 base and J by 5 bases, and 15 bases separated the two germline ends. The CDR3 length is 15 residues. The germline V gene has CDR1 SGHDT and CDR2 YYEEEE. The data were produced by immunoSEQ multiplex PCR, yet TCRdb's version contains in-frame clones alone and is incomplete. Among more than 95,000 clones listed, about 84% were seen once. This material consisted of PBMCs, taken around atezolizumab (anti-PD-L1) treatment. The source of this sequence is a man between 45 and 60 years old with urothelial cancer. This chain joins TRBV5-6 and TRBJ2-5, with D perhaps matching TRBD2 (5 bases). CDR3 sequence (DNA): TGTGCCAGCAGCTTGCGTAAACTAGGAGGCGAGACCCAGTACTTC. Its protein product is CASSLRKLGGETQYF.